One and the same sample provided the 29 T cell receptor beta chains below, sequenced in a study of identical twins. In TCRdb, the 5' RACE reads were re-called with MiXCR into one record per CDR3 protein. The top ten clones hold roughly 12% of a sample with approximately 410,000 distinct CDR3 sequences, around 18% of them seen once. Material for sequencing was naive T cells sorted from blood. All receptors come from a man aged 50-60 years in good health.

The V call is TRBV28, the J call TRBJ2-1, with D possibly TRBD2 on 6 matching bases. Germline V gene sequence: CDR1 MDHEN, CDR2 SYDVKM. With 9 bases removed from V and 9 bases from J, the gap between germline ends came to 18 bases. The CDR3 contains 13 residues. The CDR3 coding sequence is TGTGCCAGTCACGTGGGGCCCGGGGGTGAGCAGTTCTTC. Protein: CASHVGPGGEQFF.

This clonotype was counted a few times. The chain links TRBV7-2 to TRBJ2-1; no reliable D call. Germline V CDR1 and CDR2: SGHTA, FQGNSA. V was pared by 4 bases and J by 10 bases, with 14 bases between. The CDR3 is 13 amino acids. CDR3 protein: CASSSRAGREQFF. In nucleotides, the CDR3 is TGTGCCAGCAGCTCCCGGGCCGGGCGGGAGCAGTTCTTC.

This clonotype came up a few times. The chain employs TRBV5-4 and TRBJ1-6; D unclear. The CDR3 extends over 12 amino acids. V was trimmed by 2 bases and J by 7 bases, leaving 4 bases between them. Germline CDR1 is SGHNT and CDR2 is YYREEE (reference sequence). CDR3 amino acids: CASSFPNSPLHF. The CDR3 DNA sequence: TGTGCCAGCAGCTTTCCAAATTCACCCCTCCACTTT.

In its sample, this clonotype was seen many times. The chain uses TRBV10-3 and TRBJ2-1; 7 nucleotides agree with TRBD2. The germline V gene has CDR1 ENHRY and CDR2 SYGVKD. The CDR3 contains 15 residues. Trimming took 0 bases from V and 5 from J; bases not matched to a gene: 4. CDR3 sequence reads: CAISESWRENNEQFF. The CDR3 DNA sequence: TGTGCCATCAGTGAGTCATGGCGGGAGAACAATGAGCAGTTCTTC.

CDR3 region: CASSKRRIAVGDIQYF. The CDR3 DNA sequence: TGTGCCAGCAGCAAGAGGAGAATAGCGGTGGGGGACATTCAGTACTTC. The chain uses TRBV7-8 and TRBJ2-4, with a possible D match to TRBD2 (6 bases). Germline V lookup: CDR1 SGHVS, CDR2 FQNEAQ. CDR3 length: 16 amino acids. Deletions cut 5 bases from V and 8 bases from J, with 22 bases between.

The CDR3 loop is CATSRDRGRNEKLFF. The CDR3 region has the DNA TGTGCCACCAGCAGAGACAGGGGCCGTAATGAAAAACTGTTTTTT. V and J are TRBV15 and TRBJ1-4; TRBD1 might be the D (6 bases). V was shortened by 0 bases and J by 4 bases, with 9 bases between the two germline ends. Germline V CDR1 and CDR2: LNHNV, YYDKDF (reference sequence). This CDR3 contains 15 residues. The complete variable domain, with remaining parts taken from reference TRBV15 and TRBJ1-4, reads DAMVIQNPRYQVTQFGKPVTLSCSQTLNHNVMYWYQQKSSQAPKLLFHYYDKDFNNEADTPDNFQSRRPNTSFCFLDIRSPGLGDTAMYLCATSRDRGRNEKLFFGSGTQLSVL.

There are a few counts of this clonotype. This CDR3 reads CASSHYVRGSPQHF. The CDR3 nucleotides are TGCGCCAGCAGCCATTATGTCAGGGGTTCGCCCCAGCATTTT. This chain connects TRBV4-1 to TRBJ1-5, with D possibly matching TRBD1 (6 bases). The germline CDR1 and CDR2 sequences are MGHRA and YSYEKL. The CDR3 is 14 residues long. Trimming removed 3 bases from V and 9 bases from J, with 15 bases in between.

This clonotype was recorded many times. The chain couples TRBV7-9 to TRBJ2-2; possible D gene TRBD1, 6 bases. The CDR3 consists of 12 residues. Germline V gene lookup returns CDR1 SEHNR and CDR2 FQNEAQ (reference sequence). The V end lost 4 bases, the J end lost 6 bases, and 6 bases lay between the germline ends. The CDR3 loop reads CASSWTAGELFF. Here the CDR3 DNA reads TGTGCCAGCAGCTGGACAGCCGGGGAGCTGTTTTTT.

This clonotype came up a few times. This chain uses TRBV6-1 with TRBJ2-3; D uncertain. The CDR3 totals 12 residues. Germline CDR1 reads MNHNS; CDR2 reads SASEGT. With 1 base removed from V and 12 bases from J, the gap between germline ends came to 11 bases. CDR3 coding DNA: TGTGCCAGCAGTGAAGAACGAGGACGACAGTATTTT. Protein sequence: CASSEERGRQYF.

This clonotype has a count of ten or more. This chain connects TRBV20-1 to TRBJ2-7; tentatively, D is TRBD1 (5 bases). This CDR3 has 15 residues. Between the trimmed V and J ends, which lost 0 bases and 0 bases, there was a span of 12 bases. The germline CDR1 and CDR2 sequences are DFQATT and SNEGSKA (reference sequence). CDR3 sequence (DNA): TGCAGTGCTAGAGATCAGGGTCCCCCCTCCTACGAGCAGTACTTC. Encoded protein: CSARDQGPPSYEQYF.

This clonotype has a handful of counts. The chain uses TRBV7-2 and TRBJ2-7; D may be TRBD2 (6 bases). Germline V lookup: CDR1 SGHTA, CDR2 FQGNSA. V lost 1 base and J lost 3, with 19 bases in between. The CDR3 contains 17 residues. DNA of the CDR3: TGTGCCAGCAGCTTAGGGCCCCTGAGCGGGTCCGACTACGAGCAGTACTTC. Translation: CASSLGPLSGSDYEQYF.

The chain is built from TRBV7-8 and TRBJ2-1, with TRBD2 matching 12 bases. CDR3 size: 15 residues. Germline V CDR1 and CDR2: SGHVS, FQNEAQ. The J segment lost 4 bases and the V segment lost 8 bases, leaving 6 bases of the junction unmatched. This chain's CDR3 is CASDPGTSGYNEQFF. CDR3 coding DNA: TGTGCCAGCGACCCTGGGACTAGCGGGTACAATGAGCAGTTCTTC.

This chain uses TRBV12-3 or TRBV12-4 with TRBJ1-5; 7 bases line up with TRBD1. J was trimmed by 6 bases and V by 6 bases; bases with no gene match: 8. There are 14 residues in the CDR3. The DNA of the CDR3 is TGTGCCAGCAGCCAGACAGGGAAGAGTCAGCCCCAGCATTTT. It yields the protein CASSQTGKSQPQHF.

The sample holds one count of this clonotype. The V call is TRBV20-1, the J call TRBJ2-1, with 8 positions matching TRBD1. Germline trimming cut 3 bases from V and 6 bases from J; bases unmatched to any gene: 10. This CDR3 spans 15 amino acids. Germline-derived CDR1 and CDR2 are DFQATT and SNEGSKA (reference sequence). The CDR3 spells CSARPGRTGGNEQFF. CDR3 coding DNA: TGCAGTGCTAGGCCTGGCCGAACAGGGGGCAATGAGCAGTTCTTC.

This clonotype was recorded many times. This chain links TRBV19 with TRBJ2-1, with 12 bases fitting TRBD2. CDR3 length equals 17 residues. Trimming removed 3 bases from V and 7 bases from J; junction bases left unmatched: 10. In germline, CDR1 is LNHDA, CDR2 SQIVND (reference sequence). CDR3 bases: TGTGCCAGTAGTATGGATCGGGGGACTAGCGGGCTTAATGAGCAGTTCTTC. Protein product: CASSMDRGTSGLNEQFF.

The J gene is TRBJ2-1, the V gene TRBV7-6; 10 bases map to TRBD2. CDR1 SGHVS and CDR2 FNYEAQ come from the germline V gene. This CDR3 comprises 15 residues. The V segment lost 5 bases and the J segment 4 bases; nucleotides outside the gene matches: 5. The CDR3 DNA sequence: TGTGCCAGCAGCGTTACTAGCGGGACATACAATGAGCAGTTCTTC. Protein product: CASSVTSGTYNEQFF.

J is TRBJ2-5 and V is TRBV9, with D possibly being TRBD2 (7 bases). Trimming pared 0 bases from V and 2 bases from J, leaving 14 bases between. Germline CDR1 and CDR2: SGDLS and YYNGEE. This CDR3 has 16 amino acids. CDR3 residues: CASSVALGRGQETQYF. The DNA for the CDR3 is TGTGCCAGCAGCGTAGCTTTAGGGAGGGGGCAAGAGACCCAGTACTTC.

The V and J genes are TRBV11-1 and TRBJ2-6; 11 bases map to TRBD1. Unmatched junction bases numbered 6, after V lost 5 bases and J lost 0 bases. This CDR3 comprises 18 residues. Germline lookup yields CDR1 SGHAT and CDR2 FQDESV (reference sequence). CDR3 residues: CASSKRDRGTSGANVLTF. As DNA, the CDR3 is TGTGCCAGCAGCAAACGGGACAGGGGGACCTCTGGGGCCAACGTCCTGACTTTC.

This clonotype has a handful of counts. V is TRBV5-1 and J is TRBJ2-2; no definite D call. Germline CDR1 SGHRS, CDR2 YFSETQ. V was shortened by 1 base and J by 2 bases, with 12 bases between the two germline ends. The CDR3 has 16 amino acids. CDR3 in amino acids: CASSLRSQTNTGELFF. The CDR3 DNA sequence: TGCGCCAGCAGCTTGAGGTCCCAGACAAACACCGGGGAGCTGTTTTTT. Full variable domain (rest looked up from reference TRBV5-1 and TRBJ2-2): KAGVTQTPRYLIKTRGQQVTLSCSPISGHRSVSWYQQTPGQGLQFLFEYFSETQRNKGNFPGRFSGRQFSNSRSEMNVSTLELGDSALYLCASSLRSQTNTGELFFGEGSRLTVL.

There are many counts of this clonotype. This chain uses TRBV12-3 or TRBV12-4 with TRBJ2-7; D may be TRBD1 or TRBD2 (5 bases each). Trimming cost V 1 base and J 6 bases, with 13 bases left between them. There are 14 residues in the CDR3. The CDR3 loop reads CASSLGGAPSEQYF. DNA of the CDR3: TGTGCCAGCAGTTTAGGAGGGGCTCCTTCCGAGCAGTACTTC.

This clonotype has only a few counts. The chain uses TRBV7-8 and TRBJ1-2, with TRBD1 as a possible D gene (5 bases). This CDR3 comprises 15 residues. CDR1 SGHVS and CDR2 FQNEAQ come from the germline V gene. The V end lost 5 bases, the J end lost 4 bases, and 17 bases lay between the germline ends. This CDR3 reads CASSIRARGGYGYTF. As DNA, the CDR3 is TGTGCCAGCAGCATCAGGGCTAGGGGCGGCTATGGCTACACCTTC.

In this sample, this clonotype turned up a few times. The chain joins TRBV20-1 to TRBJ1-4; D not resolved. The CDR3 covers 11 residues. Per germline, CDR1 DFQATT and CDR2 SNEGSKA (reference sequence). Trimming stripped 2 bases from V and 5 bases from J, with 3 bases between. The CDR3 DNA sequence: TGCAGTGCTAGAATCAATGAAAAACTGTTTTTT. Translating gives CSARINEKLFF.

The J gene is TRBJ2-6, the V gene TRBV5-1; D unclear. Germline CDR1 reads SGHRS; CDR2 reads YFSETQ. V was cut by 3 bases and J by 2 bases, with 12 bases left in between. This CDR3 region has 16 residues. CDR3: CASSSDPAPGANVLTF. In DNA, the CDR3 is TGCGCCAGCAGCTCGGACCCTGCCCCTGGGGCCAACGTCCTGACTTTC.

The chain has TRBV15 and TRBJ1-5; no clear D. The V and J ends lost 6 bases and 9 bases respectively, with 12 bases between them. The CDR3 totals 12 residues. CDR1 is LNHNV and CDR2 is YYDKDF in the germline V gene (reference sequence). CDR3 sequence (DNA): TGTGCCACCAGTTTGGTTTTAGGGCCCCAGCATTTT. It codes for CATSLVLGPQHF.

Concerning this clonotype: A junction end diverges from the germline sequence, so it may reflect a read error. The chain joins TRBV7-7 to TRBJ2-1; D is uncertain. This CDR3 contains 15 residues. CDR1 is SSHAT, CDR2 FNYEAQ, per germline (reference sequence). For the CDR3, the DNA is TGTGCTAGCAGCTTATCCCCTGGGTGGGACAATGAGCAGTTCTTC. This codes for CASSLSPGWDNEQFF.

This clonotype occurred many times. CDR3 coding DNA: TGTGCCAGCAGCCAGGATAACCGGGACTACGAGCAGTACTTC. Protein sequence: CASSQDNRDYEQYF. This sequence joins TRBV3-1 and TRBJ2-7; the D gene is possibly TRBD2 (5 bases). The germline V gene encodes CDR1 LGHDT and CDR2 YNNKEL (reference sequence). Trimming stripped 3 bases from V and 3 bases from J, with 12 bases between. This CDR3 spans 14 amino acids.

The sample holds a few counts of this clonotype. CDR3 coding DNA: TGCGCCAGCAGCCAAGATATAGGACAGGGAAGCTATGGCTACACCTTC. This gives the protein CASSQDIGQGSYGYTF. This chain connects TRBV4-3 to TRBJ1-2; 8 bases line up with TRBD1. Trimming cost V 0 bases and J 4 bases; bases outside gene matches: 7. CDR3 length: 16 amino acids. CDR1 and CDR2 from the germline V gene are LGHNA and YSLEER.

J is TRBJ2-1 and V is TRBV20-1, with 12 bases that match TRBD2. This CDR3 spans 13 amino acids. Per the germline V gene, CDR1 is DFQATT and CDR2 is SNEGSKA (reference sequence). Trimming took 0 bases from V and 13 from J; bases not matched to a gene: 4. CDR3 sequence: CSARDRTSGIQFF. DNA of the CDR3: TGCAGTGCTAGAGATAGGACTAGCGGGATTCAGTTCTTC.

DNA of the CDR3: TGCAGTGCTAGGGGGACGTTCGCTGAAGCTTTCTTT. Encoded protein: CSARGTFAEAFF. The genes are TRBV20-1 and TRBJ1-1, with D possibly matching TRBD1 (5 bases). V lost 3 bases, J lost 6 bases, and 11 bases lay in between. Germline V gives CDR1 DFQATT, CDR2 SNEGSKA (reference sequence). This CDR3 has 12 amino acids.